These 25 T cell receptor beta chains were all obtained from the same sample, sequenced in a study of cytomegalovirus exposure and HLA in healthy donors. Primers: 60 Vbeta forward and 13 Jbeta reverse. Sequencing was performed with immunoSEQ multiplex PCR; in TCRdb, only in-frame clones are kept and a portion is missing. The sample includes about 210,000 clones, approximately 80% of them seen just once. The sample taken for sequencing was PBMCs. The receptors shown here come from a young man in good health and CMV-seronegative.

V gene TRBV28 combines with J gene TRBJ2-5; 8 nucleotides agree with TRBD2. Germline V gene lookup returns CDR1 MDHEN and CDR2 SYDVKM. V was clipped by 8 bases and J by 2 bases; unmatched bases: 4. This CDR3 is built from 13 residues. This CDR3 is CASRGGKQETQYF. CDR3 bases: TGTGCCAGCCGGGGGGGGAAACAAGAGACCCAGTACTTC.

V usage is TRBV7-2 and J usage is TRBJ1-2; 7 nucleotides match TRBD1. Unmatched junction bases numbered 12, after V lost 5 bases and J lost 3 bases. Germline V CDR1 and CDR2: SGHTA, FQGNSA. CDR3 length equals 16 residues. As DNA, the CDR3 is TGTGCCAGCAGCCCCCGTACACAGGGGCTAGACTATGGCTACACCTTC. Amino acid sequence: CASSPRTQGLDYGYTF.

This clone was counted a single time. The V and J genes are TRBV6-4 and TRBJ1-5; D ambiguous. Looked up from germline, CDR1 is MRHNA and CDR2 is SNTAGT. V lost 3 bases to trimming and J lost 9 bases, with 15 bases between them. This CDR3 region has 14 residues. CDR3 nucleotide sequence: TGTGCCAGCAGTGAGTCCGGGGAACAAGGGCCCCAGCATTTT. The encoded protein is CASSESGEQGPQHF.

The genes are TRBV5-4 and TRBJ1-4; D might be TRBD1 (5 bases). V was cut by 4 bases and J by 5 bases, with 15 bases left in between. The CDR3 is 15 amino acids. CDR1 is SGHNT and CDR2 is YYREEE in the germline V gene (reference sequence). The CDR3 spells CASSPDNGPNEKLFF. CDR3 bases: TGTGCCAGCAGCCCGGACAATGGCCCCAATGAAAAACTGTTTTTT.

The CDR3 loop reads CASSLGRGQRTTDTQYF. The CDR3 nucleotides read TGTGCCAGCAGCTTAGGGCGGGGGCAGAGAACTACAGATACGCAGTATTTT. V gene TRBV7-6 combines with J gene TRBJ2-3, with a tentative D call TRBD2 (7 bases). The CDR3 contains 17 residues. Trimming left V 1 base short and J 3 bases short, with 17 bases between. Looked up from germline, CDR1 is SGHVS and CDR2 is FNYEAQ.

V and J are TRBV19 and TRBJ2-1; 8 nucleotides align to TRBD1. CDR3 length: 16 amino acids. Germline V gives CDR1 LNHDA, CDR2 SQIVND (reference sequence). V was pared by 4 bases and J by 1 base, with 6 bases of the junction left unmatched. The CDR3 reads CASSTGQGFSYNEQFF. The CDR3 region has the DNA TGTGCCAGTAGTACCGGACAGGGCTTTTCCTACAATGAGCAGTTCTTC.

The V call is TRBV28, the J call TRBJ2-1, with 7 bases that match TRBD2. The CDR3 sequence is 14 residues long. CDR1 and CDR2 from the germline V gene are MDHEN and SYDVKM. The V and J ends lost 3 bases and 8 bases, in that order; junction bases with no gene match: 7. CDR3 residues: CASSLFGGRDEQFF. CDR3 coding DNA: TGTGCCAGCAGTTTGTTCGGGGGGAGGGATGAGCAGTTCTTC.

The chain recombines TRBV18 with TRBJ1-6; D ambiguous. Germline lookup yields CDR1 KGHSH and CDR2 LQKENI. The CDR3 has 16 residues. V shed 1 base and J shed 8 bases, with 15 bases lying between them. CDR3 loop: CASSPLIGGYDSPLHF. The DNA for the CDR3 is TGTGCCAGCTCACCACTCATAGGAGGGTATGATTCACCCCTCCACTTT.

The V and J genes are TRBV2 and TRBJ1-4, with 9 bases aligning to TRBD1. Germline V CDR1 and CDR2: SNHLY, FYNNEI. The CDR3 extends over 16 amino acids. Trimming cost V 0 bases and J 6 bases; bases outside gene matches: 5. CDR3 sequence: CASSEARDRVDEKLFF. CDR3 nucleotide sequence: TGTGCCAGCAGTGAAGCGCGGGACAGGGTAGATGAAAAACTGTTTTTT.

Here the CDR3 DNA reads TGCGCCAGCAGCTTGGTGGACAGGGGGCGAACTAATGAAAAACTGTTTTTT. The encoded protein is CASSLVDRGRTNEKLFF. The chain couples TRBV5-1 to TRBJ1-4, with TRBD1 matching 11 bases. This CDR3 comprises 17 residues. CDR1 and CDR2 (germline): SGHRS, YFSETQ. V shed 0 bases, J shed 1 base, and the junction held 2 bases outside the gene matches.

The chain joins TRBV5-1 to TRBJ2-7; possible D gene TRBD1, 6 bases. Between the trimmed V and J ends, which lost 2 bases and 2 bases, there was a span of 11 bases. The length of the CDR3 is 14 residues. Germline V CDR1 and CDR2: SGHRS, YFSETQ. The CDR3 coding sequence is TGCGCCAGCAGCTTAACAGGGAACCCCTACGAGCAGTACTTC. The encoded protein is CASSLTGNPYEQYF.

This chain joins TRBV5-1 and TRBJ2-5; TRBD2 agrees at 12 bases. The J call may be in error: the DNA end matches TRBJ2-7 better. Germline CDR1 is SGHRS and CDR2 is YFSETQ. The CDR3 runs to 15 residues. The CDR3 region has the DNA TGCGCCAGCAGCATTCTAGCGGGGGGGCTCTACGAGCAGTACTTC. Its translation is CASSILAGGLYEQYF.

The chain couples TRBV6-5 to TRBJ1-2, with D unclear. This CDR3 has 13 amino acids. In germline, CDR1 is MNHEY, CDR2 SVGAGI. V was cut by 6 bases and J by 0 bases, with 8 bases left in between. CDR3 residues: CASSEWSNYGYTF. In DNA form, the CDR3 reads TGTGCCAGCAGCGAGTGGTCTAACTATGGCTACACCTTC.

This chain connects TRBV29-1 to TRBJ2-3, with 11 bases identical to TRBD2. Trimming cost V 4 bases and J 4 bases; bases outside gene matches: 7. Germline loops: CDR1 SQVTM, CDR2 ANQGSEA. The CDR3 contains 15 residues. The CDR3 reads CSVGVLAGGSDTQYF. CDR3 DNA: TGCAGCGTTGGGGTGCTAGCGGGGGGCTCAGATACGCAGTATTTT.

The chain has TRBV5-1 and TRBJ2-7; a possible D gene is TRBD1 (5 bases). The CDR3 has 13 residues. The V and J ends lost 4 bases and 4 bases respectively, with 12 bases between them. Per the germline V gene, CDR1 is SGHRS and CDR2 is YFSETQ. CDR3 bases: TGCGCCAGCAGCCGGAATCAGGGATACGAGCAGTACTTC. It specifies CASSRNQGYEQYF.

The chain carries TRBV6-1 and TRBJ2-3, with TRBD1 as a possible D gene (6 bases). V lost 3 bases, J lost 2 bases, and 12 bases lay in between. CDR3 size: 15 residues. CDR1 and CDR2 (germline): MNHNS, SASEGT. CDR3 sequence: CASSEGALNTDTQYF. CDR3 bases: TGTGCCAGCAGTGAGGGGGCGCTGAACACAGATACGCAGTATTTT.

This chain links TRBV2 with TRBJ2-2, with 12 positions matching TRBD1. With V trimmed by 11 bases and J by 4 bases, 8 bases remained unmatched. Germline V CDR1 and CDR2: SNHLY, FYNNEI. The CDR3 has 15 residues. The CDR3 protein is CAARGQGAGTGELFF. The CDR3 bases are TGTGCCGCACGGGGACAGGGGGCAGGCACCGGGGAGCTGTTTTTT.

This sequence joins TRBV27 and TRBJ1-6; D is possibly TRBD1 (6 bases). This CDR3 spans 15 amino acids. Per germline, CDR1 MNHEY and CDR2 SMNVEV (reference sequence). V lost 6 bases to trimming and J lost 6 bases, with 15 bases between them. CDR3 DNA: TGTGCCAGCAGAGTGAACAGGGTCGGTAATTCACCCCTCCACTTT. Translated: CASRVNRVGNSPLHF.

This chain links TRBV28 with TRBJ2-3; 7 bases are shared with TRBD1. There are 15 residues in the CDR3. Germline CDR1 MDHEN, CDR2 SYDVKM. V was pared by 6 bases and J by 3 bases, with 9 bases of the junction left unmatched. The CDR3 DNA sequence: TGTGCCAGCAGCCAAGGGGGCCTAGGGACAGATACGCAGTATTTT. This codes for CASSQGGLGTDTQYF.

The V gene is TRBV27, the J gene TRBJ2-3; possible D gene TRBD1, 5 bases. This CDR3 region has 15 residues. V was trimmed by 2 bases and J by 2 bases, leaving 11 bases between them. Germline CDR1 reads MNHEY; CDR2 reads SMNVEV (reference sequence). The CDR3 DNA is TGTGCCAGCAGTTTAACAGGACCCCACACAGATACGCAGTATTTT. It specifies CASSLTGPHTDTQYF.

This chain uses TRBV19 with TRBJ1-6; D is unresolved. Germline V gene lookup returns CDR1 LNHDA and CDR2 SQIVND (reference sequence). V shed 6 bases and J shed 6 bases, with 9 bases lying between them. The length of the CDR3 is 13 residues. The chain's CDR3 is CASRERFNSPLHF. The CDR3 nucleotides are TGTGCCAGTAGAGAGCGGTTTAATTCACCCCTCCACTTT.

This clone showed up just a few times. The V call is TRBV18, the J call TRBJ2-3, with 12 nucleotides matching TRBD1. This CDR3 has 16 residues. V gave up 4 bases and J gave up 6 bases; unmatched junction bases: 8. From germline, CDR1 is KGHSH and CDR2 LQKENI. CDR3 nucleotides: TGTGCCAGCTCACGATCGGGACAGGGGGCGTTGGATACGCAGTATTTT. Residues: CASSRSGQGALDTQYF.

This clone occurred a few times. J is TRBJ2-1 and V is TRBV9, with D perhaps matching TRBD1 (5 bases). The CDR3 length is 14 residues. Germline CDR1 SGDLS, CDR2 YYNGEE. The V end lost 0 bases, the J end lost 9 bases, and 13 bases lay between the germline ends. CDR3 in DNA: TGTGCCAGCAGCGTAGTAGTAGCTAGGGGTGAGCAGTTCTTC. Translation gives CASSVVVARGEQFF.

This clone was picked up one time. One junction end does not reproduce the germline sequence, and a read error may be involved. The chain is built from TRBV7-7 and TRBJ2-5; TRBD2 aligns across 10 bases. Germline V lookup: CDR1 SSHAT, CDR2 FNYEAQ (reference sequence). The length of the CDR3 is 15 residues. CDR3 nucleotide sequence: TGTGCTAGCAGCTTGGAAGGACTAGCGGTAGAGACCCAGTACTTC. Translation gives CASSLEGLAVETQYF.

Points on this clone: At one end the junction does not follow the germline gene, possibly because of a read error. The rearrangement links TRBV9 to TRBJ2-6; possibly TRBD1 for D (6 bases). CDR1 is SGDLS and CDR2 is YYNGEE in the germline V gene. The CDR3 is 21 amino acids. The CDR3 protein is CASSVSQGQEIFPSGASVLTF. CDR3 sequence (DNA): TGTGCCAGCAGCGTTTCACAGGGCCAGGAAATTTTTCCCTCTGGGGCCAGCGTCCTGACTTTC.